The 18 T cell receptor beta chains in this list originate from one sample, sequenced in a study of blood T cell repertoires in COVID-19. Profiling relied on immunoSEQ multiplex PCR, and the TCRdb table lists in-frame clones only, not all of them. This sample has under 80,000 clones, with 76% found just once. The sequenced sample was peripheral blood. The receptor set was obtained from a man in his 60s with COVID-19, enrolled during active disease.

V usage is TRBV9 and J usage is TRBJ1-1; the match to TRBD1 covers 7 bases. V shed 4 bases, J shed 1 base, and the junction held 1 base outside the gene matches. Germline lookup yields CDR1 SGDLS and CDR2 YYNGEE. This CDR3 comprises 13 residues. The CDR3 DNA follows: TGTGCCAGCAGCCAGGGGGGGAACACTGAAGCTTTCTTT. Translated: CASSQGGNTEAFF.

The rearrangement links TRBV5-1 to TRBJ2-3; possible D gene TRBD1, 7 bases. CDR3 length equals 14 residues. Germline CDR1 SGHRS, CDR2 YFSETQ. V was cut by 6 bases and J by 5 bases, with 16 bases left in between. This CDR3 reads CASTGGRGVDTQYF. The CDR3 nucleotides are TGCGCCAGCACCGGGGGCAGGGGGGTAGATACGCAGTATTTT.

CDR3 region: CASRQTSGRDTDTQYF. The CDR3 bases are TGTGCCAGCAGACAGACTAGCGGGAGGGATACAGATACGCAGTATTTT. The chain has TRBV3-1 (or the pseudogene TRBV3-2) and TRBJ2-3, with TRBD2 matching 14 bases. This CDR3 is 16 amino acids long. J was trimmed by 3 bases and V by 6 bases; bases with no gene match: 5. Germline V CDR1 and CDR2: LGHDT, YNNKEL (reference sequence).

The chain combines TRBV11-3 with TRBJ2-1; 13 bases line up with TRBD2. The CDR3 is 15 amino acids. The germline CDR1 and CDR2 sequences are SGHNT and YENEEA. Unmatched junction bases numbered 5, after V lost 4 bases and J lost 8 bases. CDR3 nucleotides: TGTGCCAGCAGCTCTGGGACTAGCGGGGTCTATGAGCAGTTCTTC. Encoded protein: CASSSGTSGVYEQFF.

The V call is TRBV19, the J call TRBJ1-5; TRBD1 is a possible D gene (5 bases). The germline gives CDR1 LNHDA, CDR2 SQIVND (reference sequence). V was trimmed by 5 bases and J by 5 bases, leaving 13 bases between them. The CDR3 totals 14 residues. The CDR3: CASSSSGGDQPQHF. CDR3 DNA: TGTGCCAGTAGTTCCTCGGGAGGGGATCAGCCCCAGCATTTT.

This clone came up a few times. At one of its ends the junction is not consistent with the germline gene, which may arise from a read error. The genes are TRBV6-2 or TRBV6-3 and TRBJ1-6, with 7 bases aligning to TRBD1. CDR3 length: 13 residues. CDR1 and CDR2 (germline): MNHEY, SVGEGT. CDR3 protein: CASSYYSRQGLSF. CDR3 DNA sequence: TGTGCCAGCAGTTACTACTCTCGACAGGGCCTTTCTTTT.

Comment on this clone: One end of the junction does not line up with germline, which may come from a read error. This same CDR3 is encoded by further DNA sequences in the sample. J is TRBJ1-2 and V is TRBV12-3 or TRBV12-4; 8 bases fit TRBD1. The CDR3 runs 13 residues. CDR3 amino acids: CASSFQGAGGYTF. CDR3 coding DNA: TGTGCCAGCAGTTTCCAGGGGGCTGGTGGCTACACCTTT.

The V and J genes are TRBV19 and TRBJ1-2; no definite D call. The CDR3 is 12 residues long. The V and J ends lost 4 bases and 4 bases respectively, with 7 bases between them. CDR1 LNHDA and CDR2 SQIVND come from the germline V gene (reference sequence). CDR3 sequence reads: CASSNPGYGYTF. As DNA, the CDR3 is TGTGCCAGTAGTAACCCGGGCTATGGCTACACCTTC.

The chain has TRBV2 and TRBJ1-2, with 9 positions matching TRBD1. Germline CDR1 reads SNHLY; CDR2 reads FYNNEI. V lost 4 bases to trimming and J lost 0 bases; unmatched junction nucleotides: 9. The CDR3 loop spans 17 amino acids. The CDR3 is CASSASWGTGTNYGYTF. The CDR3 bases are TGTGCCAGCAGTGCATCCTGGGGGACAGGGACTAACTATGGCTACACCTTC.

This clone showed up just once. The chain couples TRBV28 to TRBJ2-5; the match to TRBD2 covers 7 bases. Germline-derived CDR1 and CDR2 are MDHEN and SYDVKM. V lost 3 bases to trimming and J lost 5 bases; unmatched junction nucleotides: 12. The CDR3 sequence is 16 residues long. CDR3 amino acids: CASSLGGSNYGETQYF. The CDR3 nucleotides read TGTGCCAGCAGTTTGGGGGGGAGTAATTACGGGGAGACCCAGTACTTC.

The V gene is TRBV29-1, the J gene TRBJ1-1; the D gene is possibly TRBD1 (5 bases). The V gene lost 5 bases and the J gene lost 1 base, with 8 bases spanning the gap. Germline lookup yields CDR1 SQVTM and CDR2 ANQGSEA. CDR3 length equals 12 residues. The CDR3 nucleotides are TGCAGCGTTAGACAGCAGAACACTGAAGCTTTCTTT. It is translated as CSVRQQNTEAFF.

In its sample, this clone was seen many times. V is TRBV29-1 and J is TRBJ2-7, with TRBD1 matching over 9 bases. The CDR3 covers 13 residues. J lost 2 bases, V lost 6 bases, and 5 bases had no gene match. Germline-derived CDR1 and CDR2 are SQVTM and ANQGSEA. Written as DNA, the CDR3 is TGCAGCGTAAACCGACAGGGGGCCTACGAGCAGTACTTC. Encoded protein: CSVNRQGAYEQYF.

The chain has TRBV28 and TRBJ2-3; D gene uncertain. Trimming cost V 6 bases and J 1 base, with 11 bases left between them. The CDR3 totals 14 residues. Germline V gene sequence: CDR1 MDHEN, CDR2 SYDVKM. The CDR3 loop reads CASSPRFRTDTQYF. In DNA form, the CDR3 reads TGTGCCAGCAGCCCTCGTTTCCGCACAGATACGCAGTATTTT. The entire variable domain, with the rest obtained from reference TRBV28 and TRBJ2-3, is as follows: DVKVTQSSRYLVKRTGEKVFLECVQDMDHENMFWYRQDPGLGLRLIYFSYDVKMKEKGDIPEGYSVSREKKERFSLILESASTNQTSMYLCASSPRFRTDTQYFGPGTRLTVL.

Here the CDR3 reads CASSSDPLGSGELFF. In DNA, the CDR3 is TGTGCCAGCAGCTCTGATCCACTCGGGTCCGGGGAGCTGTTTTTT. This chain connects TRBV7-3 to TRBJ2-2; D gene unclear. Germline V CDR1 and CDR2: SGHTA, FQGTGA. CDR3 length: 15 residues. Trimming pared 4 bases from V and 6 bases from J, leaving 15 bases between.

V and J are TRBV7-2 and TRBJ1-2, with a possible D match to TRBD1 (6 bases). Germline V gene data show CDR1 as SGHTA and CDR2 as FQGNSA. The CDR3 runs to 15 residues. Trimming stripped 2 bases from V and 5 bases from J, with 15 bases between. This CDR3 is CASSLYTGLGYGYTF. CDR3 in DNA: TGTGCCAGCAGCTTATATACAGGGTTAGGGTATGGCTACACCTTC. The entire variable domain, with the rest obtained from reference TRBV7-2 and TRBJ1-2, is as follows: GAGVSQSPSNKVTEKGKDVELRCDPISGHTALYWYRQSLGQGLEFLIYFQGNSAPDKSGLPSDRFSAERTGGSVSTLTIQRTQQEDSAVYLCASSLYTGLGYGYTFGSGTRLTVV.

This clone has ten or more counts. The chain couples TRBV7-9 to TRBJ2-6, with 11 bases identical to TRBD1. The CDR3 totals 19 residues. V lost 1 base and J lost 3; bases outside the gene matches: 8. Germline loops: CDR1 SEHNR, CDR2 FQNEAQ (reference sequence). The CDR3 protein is CASSLGLDRGLGGANVLTF. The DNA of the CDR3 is TGTGCCAGCAGCTTAGGTTTGGACAGGGGGCTCGGTGGGGCCAACGTCCTGACTTTC.

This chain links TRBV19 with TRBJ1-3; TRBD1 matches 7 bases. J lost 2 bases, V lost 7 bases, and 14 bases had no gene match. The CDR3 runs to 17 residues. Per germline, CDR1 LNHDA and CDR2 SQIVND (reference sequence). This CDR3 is CASTKSRTGLAGNTIYF. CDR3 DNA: TGTGCCAGTACCAAATCTCGGACAGGTTTAGCTGGAAACACCATATATTTT.

CDR3 DNA sequence: TGTGCCAGCAGCTCAACGCCGAGAGGGTTACCTACGCAGTATTTT. Translated: CASSSTPRGLPTQYF. The V and J genes are TRBV7-6 and TRBJ2-3, with D tentatively TRBD2 (5 bases). Germline CDR1 and CDR2: SGHVS and FNYEAQ. The germline V and J ends were trimmed by 4 bases and 8 bases, with 19 bases remaining between them. The CDR3 consists of 15 residues.